This TCR beta chain derives from a study of shared clonotypes between healthy human individuals. This clone was recorded a few times. Other DNA sequences in this sample translate to the same CDR3. The authors divided CD4+ cells into CD45RA+ naive and CD45RA-negative memory subsets. This CDR3 has 12 amino acids. V was pared by 6 bases and J by 1 base, with 6 bases between. Germline assignment: CDR1 SNHLY and CDR2 FYNNEI. Method: immunoSEQ multiplex PCR; TCRdb's copy keeps in-frame clones and lacks some. Among a few million clones listed, around nine tenths were seen once. The clonotype comes from a young man in good health. This chain joins TRBV2 and TRBJ2-5; D might be TRBD1 (6 bases). Sequenced sample: naive CD4+ T cells sorted from blood. The subset: CD45RA+ positively selected. CDR3 DNA: TGTGCCAGCAGGGACAGCCAAGAGACCCAGTACTTC. Translation: CASRDSQETQYF.